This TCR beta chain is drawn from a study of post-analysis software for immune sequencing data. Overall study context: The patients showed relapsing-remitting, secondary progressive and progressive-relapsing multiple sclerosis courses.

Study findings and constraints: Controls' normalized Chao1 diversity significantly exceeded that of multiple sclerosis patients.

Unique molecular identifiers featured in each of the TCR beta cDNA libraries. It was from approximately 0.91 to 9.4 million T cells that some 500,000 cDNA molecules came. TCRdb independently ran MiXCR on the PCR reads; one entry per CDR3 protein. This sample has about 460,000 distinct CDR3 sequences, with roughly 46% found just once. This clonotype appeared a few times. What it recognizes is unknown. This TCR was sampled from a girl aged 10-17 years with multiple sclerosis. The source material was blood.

The CDR3 DNA reads TGTGCCAGCTCACCACCGAGGGGGGAGCTCGAAGGTGAGCAGTTCTTC. Translated, it gives CASSPPRGELEGEQFF. The V gene is TRBV18, the J gene TRBJ2-1; TRBD1 or TRBD2 may be the D gene (6 bases each). Per germline, CDR1 KGHSH and CDR2 LQKENI. V was clipped by 0 bases and J by 9 bases, with 18 bases between them. CDR3 length: 16 amino acids. The full variable domain, with the rest looked up from reference TRBV18 and TRBJ2-1, is NAGVMQNPRHLVRRRGQEARLRCSPMKGHSHVYWYRQLPEEGLKFMVYLQKENIIDESGMPKERFSAEFPKEGPSILRIQQVVRGDSAAYFCASSPPRGELEGEQFFGPGTRLTVL.